The 29 T cell receptor beta chains presented below share a single source sample, sequenced in a study of radiation and T cells in renal cell carcinoma. Time point denoted: baseline pretreatment blood. The treatment here: 15 Gy SBRT to primary tumor, nephrectomy 4 weeks later. The protocol was immunoSEQ multiplex PCR, while the TCRdb copy is restricted to in-frame clones and leaves out a portion. The table includes 120,000 to 150,000 clones, around four fifths detected once. This sample comprised blood, obtained from a patient whose treatment included radiotherapy and nephrectomy. These receptor sequences come from a woman between 50 and 59 years old with renal cell carcinoma.

The rearrangement uses TRBV30 and TRBJ1-4, with 10 bases identical to TRBD1. The CDR3 consists of 15 residues. V shed 2 bases and J 8 bases; nucleotides not matched to a gene: 8. The germline V gene encodes CDR1 GTSNPN and CDR2 SVGIG (reference sequence). The CDR3 is CAWSLWTGGEEKLFF. The CDR3 DNA is TGTGCCTGGAGTCTATGGACAGGGGGAGAGGAAAAACTGTTTTTT.

The chain carries TRBV15 and TRBJ1-1; D is unresolved. Germline V gene data show CDR1 as LNHNV and CDR2 as YYDKDF (reference sequence). Trimming cost V 0 bases and J 4 bases, with 18 bases left between them. The CDR3 is 17 residues long. The CDR3 DNA sequence: TGTGCCACCAGCAGAGATCTCGGTTCGAGCTTTTCCACTGAAGCTTTCTTT. It specifies CATSRDLGSSFSTEAFF.

This clone was seen only once. The same CDR3 also results from other DNA sequences found in this sample. The rearrangement joins TRBV9 to TRBJ2-5; D possibly corresponds to TRBD2 (5 bases). This CDR3 region has 13 residues. V was pared by 0 bases and J by 5 bases, with 8 bases between. Germline V gene data show CDR1 as SGDLS and CDR2 as YYNGEE. The CDR3 nucleotides read TGTGCCAGCAGCGTAGGGGGAGTGGAGACCCAGTACTTC. Protein sequence: CASSVGGVETQYF.

V and J are TRBV4-1 and TRBJ1-2; tentatively, D is TRBD1 (6 bases). This CDR3 is 14 amino acids long. Germline-derived CDR1 and CDR2 are MGHRA and YSYEKL. Trimming took off 0 bases at V and 4 bases at J, with 9 bases between the two ends. CDR3 in amino acids: CASSQDQGIYGYTF. CDR3 DNA: TGCGCCAGCAGCCAAGATCAGGGGATCTATGGCTACACCTTC.

The chain is built from TRBV15 and TRBJ1-3; D ambiguous. Germline loops: CDR1 LNHNV, CDR2 YYDKDF (reference sequence). The V and J ends lost 9 bases and 1 base respectively, with 10 bases between them. The CDR3 spans 13 residues. For the CDR3, the DNA is TGTGCCACAAGACCGTATTCTGGAAACACCATATATTTT. This gives the protein CATRPYSGNTIYF.

This clone came up a few times. The chain employs TRBV10-3 and TRBJ1-5; no clear D. V was trimmed by 10 bases and J by 9 bases, leaving 25 bases between them. Germline CDR1 reads ENHRY; CDR2 reads SYGVKD. The CDR3 is made up of 15 amino acids. The CDR3 reads CATSGRTGGERPQHF. The CDR3 nucleotides are TGTGCCACCTCCGGGCGGACGGGCGGGGAGCGGCCCCAGCATTTT.

The chain recombines TRBV28 with TRBJ1-4; 8 bases map to TRBD1. Germline V gene lookup returns CDR1 MDHEN and CDR2 SYDVKM. The V gene end was trimmed by 2 bases and the J gene end by 3 bases; junction bases not matched to a gene: 5. The length of the CDR3 is 16 residues. CDR3 sequence (DNA): TGTGCCAGCAGTTTACAGATGACAGGGGCTAATGAAAAACTGTTTTTT. Encoded protein: CASSLQMTGANEKLFF.

This clone was recorded many times. The V and J genes are TRBV13 and TRBJ1-3; 8 nucleotides line up with TRBD1. V dropped 5 bases and J dropped 4; count of bases not matched to a gene: 7. The CDR3 has 15 amino acids. The germline V gene has CDR1 PRHDT and CDR2 FYEKMQ (reference sequence). The CDR3 region has the DNA TGTGCCAGCAGCCGGGAGGGACAGGAGGGAAACACCATATATTTT. As protein: CASSREGQEGNTIYF.

This clone occurred once. The J gene is TRBJ2-1, the V gene TRBV29-1, with 8 positions matching TRBD1. J lost 6 bases, V lost 7 bases, and 14 bases had no gene match. The CDR3 runs to 15 residues. In germline, CDR1 is SQVTM, CDR2 ANQGSEA. In DNA, the CDR3 is TGCAGCGGGCCTGCTCCGCAGGGGGCTAGCAATGAGCAGTTCTTC. Its translation is CSGPAPQGASNEQFF.

The V and J genes are TRBV7-8 and TRBJ2-7; D call uncertain. The germline V gene has CDR1 SGHVS and CDR2 FQNEAQ. The CDR3 is made up of 15 amino acids. V was pared by 4 bases and J by 7 bases, with 20 bases between. The CDR3 DNA reads TGTGCCAGCAGCTGGGATAACACCGGCGCACGAGAGCAGTACTTC. This codes for CASSWDNTGAREQYF.

The chain links TRBV9 to TRBJ2-3; perhaps TRBD2 as D (7 bases). V dropped 2 bases and J dropped 2 bases, with 12 bases sitting between them. This CDR3 region has 15 residues. Per germline, CDR1 SGDLS and CDR2 YYNGEE. As DNA, the CDR3 is TGTGCCAGCAGCGTTATGCGGGGGCTCACAGATACGCAGTATTTT. Its translation: CASSVMRGLTDTQYF. The complete variable domain, with remaining parts taken from reference TRBV9 and TRBJ2-3, reads DSGVTQTPKHLITATGQRVTLRCSPRSGDLSVYWYQQSLDQGLQFLIQYYNGEERAKGNILERFSAQQFPDLHSELNLSSLELGDSALYFCASSVMRGLTDTQYFGPGTRLTVL.

The chain carries TRBV6-5 and TRBJ1-1; 7 bases are shared with TRBD1. Germline lookup yields CDR1 MNHEY and CDR2 SVGAGI. CDR3 length: 12 residues. Trimming took 6 bases from V and 7 from J; bases not matched to a gene: 5. The CDR3 nucleotides are TGTGCCAGCAGCCGGACAGGTCTTGAAGCTTTCTTT. It yields the protein CASSRTGLEAFF.

This clone has just one count. This chain connects TRBV7-2 to TRBJ2-1; weak D call: TRBD2 (6 bases). Trimming stripped 5 bases from V and 4 bases from J, with 18 bases between. CDR1 is SGHTA and CDR2 is FQGNSA in the germline V gene. This CDR3 is built from 16 residues. The CDR3 is CASSAGWGVTYNEQFF. CDR3 nucleotides: TGTGCCAGCAGCGCCGGGTGGGGGGTGACGTACAATGAGCAGTTCTTC.

CDR3 DNA: TGTGCCAGCAGCCCCACGGGACAGGGGTCCACCGGGGAGCTGTTTTTT. It codes for CASSPTGQGSTGELFF. The rearrangement uses TRBV7-2 and TRBJ2-2; TRBD1 aligns across 10 bases. The V gene's germline CDR1 is SGHTA and CDR2 FQGNSA. Trimming took 5 bases from V and 4 from J; bases not matched to a gene: 7. CDR3 length: 16 residues. The variable domain in full, completed from reference TRBV7-2 and TRBJ2-2, reads GAGVSQSPSNKVTEKGKDVELRCDPISGHTALYWYRQSLGQGLEFLIYFQGNSAPDKSGLPSDRFSAERTGGSVSTLTIQRTQQEDSAVYLCASSPTGQGSTGELFFGEGSRLTVL.

The V gene is TRBV10-3, the J gene TRBJ2-3; 9 bases line up with TRBD2. Germline V CDR1 and CDR2: ENHRY, SYGVKD. Trimming cost V 11 bases and J 0 bases; bases outside gene matches: 6. The CDR3 contains 14 residues. This CDR3 is CAALAGVSTDTQYF. DNA of the CDR3: TGTGCCGCATTAGCGGGAGTAAGCACAGATACGCAGTATTTT.

This clone was counted once. This rearrangement joins TRBV2 to TRBJ2-7; 7 bases fit TRBD1. The V and J ends lost 6 bases and 2 bases, in that order; junction bases with no gene match: 7. Germline CDR1 is SNHLY and CDR2 is FYNNEI. The CDR3 contains 14 residues. The CDR3 nucleotides are TGTGCCAGCAGCGGACAGGAGAGCCCCTACGAGCAGTACTTC. Its protein product is CASSGQESPYEQYF.

CDR3 protein: CASSQEKHERNEQFF. CDR3 sequence (DNA): TGCGCCAGCAGCCAAGAGAAACACGAAAGAAATGAGCAGTTCTTC. This chain joins TRBV4-3 and TRBJ2-1; D unresolved. The V end was cut by 0 bases, the J end by 7 bases, with 13 bases between. Germline CDR1 and CDR2: LGHNA and YSLEER. The CDR3 runs to 15 residues.

In this sample, this clone turned up a few times. The J gene is TRBJ1-5, the V gene TRBV19, with D uncertain. This CDR3 spans 13 amino acids. Germline V gene data show CDR1 as LNHDA and CDR2 as SQIVND (reference sequence). The V gene lost 6 bases and the J gene lost 0 bases, with 6 bases spanning the gap. CDR3 sequence: CASSQDSNQPQHF. The CDR3 DNA follows: TGTGCCAGTAGCCAGGATAGCAATCAGCCCCAGCATTTT.

This clone came up once. This rearrangement joins TRBV28 to TRBJ2-7; TRBD1 matches at 11 bases. The germline V gene has CDR1 MDHEN and CDR2 SYDVKM. With V trimmed by 4 bases and J by 6 bases, 11 bases remained unmatched. CDR3 size: 16 residues. CDR3 amino acids: CASSSPSDRGLREQYF. CDR3 nucleotide sequence: TGTGCCAGCAGTTCACCCTCGGACAGGGGGCTTCGCGAGCAGTACTTC.

The chain employs TRBV5-1 and TRBJ1-1, with 8 bases fitting TRBD1. Germline V gene sequence: CDR1 SGHRS, CDR2 YFSETQ. The CDR3 is 16 amino acids. V shed 0 bases, J shed 4 bases, and the junction held 8 bases outside the gene matches. The CDR3 coding sequence is TGCGCCAGCAGCTTGGCACCTCAGGGGGCAGGCACTGAAGCTTTCTTT. Amino acids: CASSLAPQGAGTEAFF.

Comments on this clone: The sample contains more than one DNA sequence encoding this CDR3. CDR3 sequence: CASSLFQETQYF. The CDR3, as DNA: TGTGCCAGCAGTCTCTTCCAAGAGACCCAGTACTTC. The rearrangement joins TRBV27 to TRBJ2-5; no firm D call. Looked up from germline, CDR1 is MNHEY and CDR2 is SMNVEV (reference sequence). This CDR3 comprises 12 residues. With 5 bases removed from V and 1 base from J, the gap between germline ends came to 5 bases.

This clone was seen a few times. J is TRBJ1-2 and V is TRBV13; D gene unclear. This CDR3 has 15 residues. Deletions cut 5 bases from V and 7 bases from J, with 20 bases between. CDR1 is PRHDT, CDR2 FYEKMQ, per germline (reference sequence). The CDR3 is CASSPVPWFLGGYTF. CDR3 sequence (DNA): TGTGCCAGCAGCCCGGTTCCCTGGTTCTTAGGTGGCTACACCTTC. The whole variable domain, remainder taken from reference TRBV13 and TRBJ1-2, is AAGVIQSPRHLIKEKRETATLKCYPIPRHDTVYWYQQGPGQDPQFLISFYEKMQSDKGSIPDRFSAQQFSDYHSELNMSSLELGDSALYFCASSPVPWFLGGYTFGSGTRLTVV.

The V gene is TRBV7-3, the J gene TRBJ1-2; D possibly corresponds to TRBD1 (5 bases). CDR1 is SGHTA, CDR2 FQGTGA, per germline. The CDR3 sequence is 15 residues long. Trimming removed 5 bases from V and 0 bases from J, with 13 bases in between. The CDR3 loop is CASSAGGVANYGYTF. The CDR3 bases are TGTGCCAGCAGCGCCGGGGGTGTCGCTAACTATGGCTACACCTTC.

The sample holds one count of this clone. The V gene is TRBV7-2, the J gene TRBJ1-1, with D maybe TRBD1 (6 bases). The CDR3 sequence is 16 residues long. V shed 5 bases and J shed 2 bases, with 18 bases lying between them. Germline CDR1 and CDR2: SGHTA and FQGNSA. CDR3 DNA: TGTGCCAGCAGCCGGAGACTTCCAGGGGAAAACACTGAAGCTTTCTTT. Amino acids: CASSRRLPGENTEAFF.

The chain uses TRBV27 and TRBJ1-6; 8 nucleotides match TRBD1. CDR1 and CDR2 from the germline V gene are MNHEY and SMNVEV (reference sequence). The CDR3 loop spans 14 amino acids. J lost 9 bases, V lost 4 bases, and 5 bases had no gene match. The CDR3 DNA reads TGTGCCAGCAGTTCGGACAGGGTCGGTTCACCCCTCCACTTT. This codes for CASSSDRVGSPLHF.

The chain joins TRBV5-1 to TRBJ2-7; D might be TRBD1 or TRBD2, each matching 6 bases. The CDR3 sequence is 14 residues long. The V gene's germline CDR1 is SGHRS and CDR2 YFSETQ. Trimming removed 5 bases at V and 4 bases at J, with 16 bases between. DNA of the CDR3: TGCGCCAGCAGGATGGGGCAGGGGAGGTACGAGCAGTACTTC. The encoded protein is CASRMGQGRYEQYF.

This clone was detected a few times. V usage is TRBV19 and J usage is TRBJ1-1; D is uncertain. Trimming shortened V by 5 bases and J by 5 bases, and 21 bases separated the two germline ends. The V gene's germline CDR1 is LNHDA and CDR2 SQIVND (reference sequence). This CDR3 has 16 residues. The CDR3 spells CASSPNAERLRTEAFF. The CDR3 nucleotides read TGTGCCAGTAGTCCCAACGCAGAACGATTGAGGACTGAAGCTTTCTTT.

The genes are TRBV4-3 and TRBJ2-7; a possible D gene is TRBD2 (5 bases). Germline CDR1 is LGHNA and CDR2 is YSLEER. Between the trimmed V and J ends, which lost 1 base and 3 bases, there was a span of 13 bases. The length of the CDR3 is 15 residues. The CDR3 nucleotides are TGCGCCAGCAGCCAAGTACGCGGGCAGTACTACGAGCAGTACTTC. Protein product: CASSQVRGQYYEQYF.

The V gene is TRBV5-4, the J gene TRBJ2-1; D is perhaps TRBD2 (5 bases). This CDR3 is built from 14 residues. Trimming took off 3 bases at V and 9 bases at J, with 16 bases between the two ends. CDR1 is SGHNT, CDR2 YYREEE, per germline (reference sequence). The chain's CDR3 is CASSSTGRRVEQFF. In nucleotides, the CDR3 is TGTGCCAGCAGCTCTACGGGGAGAAGGGTTGAGCAGTTCTTC.